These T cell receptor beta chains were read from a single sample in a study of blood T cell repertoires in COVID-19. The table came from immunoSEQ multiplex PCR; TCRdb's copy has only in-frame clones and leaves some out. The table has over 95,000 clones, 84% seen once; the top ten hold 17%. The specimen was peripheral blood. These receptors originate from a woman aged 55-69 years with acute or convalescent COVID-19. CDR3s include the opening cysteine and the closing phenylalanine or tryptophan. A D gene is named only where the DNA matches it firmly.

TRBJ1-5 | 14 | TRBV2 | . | TGTGCCAGCAGTGAGCTAGGGGTGGATCAGCCCCAGCATTTT | CASSELGVDQPQHF
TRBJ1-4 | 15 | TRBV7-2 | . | TGTGCCAGCAGCGAACAGCTTTCGACTAATGAAAAACTGTTTTTT | CASSEQLSTNEKLFF
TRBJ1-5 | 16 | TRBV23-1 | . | TGCGCCAGCAGTCAATCTAGGGCAGGGTTCCATCAGCCCCAGCATTTT | CASSQSRAGFHQPQHF
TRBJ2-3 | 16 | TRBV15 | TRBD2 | TGTGCCACCCAACATCTCGGTCTAGCGGGGGCAGATACGCAGTATTTT | CATQHLGLAGADTQYF
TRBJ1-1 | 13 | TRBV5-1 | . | TGCGCCAGCAGCTTGGAAAGACTCACTGAAGCTTTCTTT | CASSLERLTEAFF
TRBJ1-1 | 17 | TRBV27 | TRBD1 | TGTGCCAGCAGCCCCGGGACAGGGGGCGCCTTGAGGACTGAAGCTTTCTTT | CASSPGTGGALRTEAFF
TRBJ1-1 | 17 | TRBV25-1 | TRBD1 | TGTGCCAGCAGTATAAGAGACAGGGGAGGACTGAACACTGAAGCTTTCTTT | CASSIRDRGGLNTEAFF
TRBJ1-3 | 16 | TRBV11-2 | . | TGTGCCAGCAGCGAATTAGGACGGGACTCTGGAAACACCATATATTTT | CASSELGRDSGNTIYF
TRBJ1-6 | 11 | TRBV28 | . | TGTGCCAGCAGTTCCAGGGAACCCCTCCACTTT | CASSSREPLHF
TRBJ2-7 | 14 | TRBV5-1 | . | TGCGCCAGCAGCTTGGATCCCTATTCCTACGAGCAGTACTTC | CASSLDPYSYEQYF